The entry that follows covers one TCR beta chain sequence. Assay: immunoSEQ multiplex PCR; the TCRdb copy retains only in-frame clones and omits some. This sample has approximately 110,000 clones, with about 83% found just once. CDR3 length: 15 residues. With 0 bases removed from V and 1 base from J, the gap between germline ends came to 10 bases. Germline lookup yields CDR1 LGHDT and CDR2 YNNKEL (reference sequence). This sample is part of a study of blood T cell repertoires in COVID-19. The chain carries TRBV3-1 (or the pseudogene TRBV3-2) and TRBJ2-7; D is uncertain. The sequenced sample was peripheral blood. The TCR comes from a human donor in a cohort sampled during active COVID-19. The CDR3 coding sequence is TGTGCCAGCAGCCAAGAAGTGGGCCGGTCCTACGAGCAGTACTTC. This encodes CASSQEVGRSYEQYF.